This is a list of T cell receptor beta chains from one sample in a study of blood T cell repertoires in COVID-19. Using immunoSEQ multiplex PCR, the repertoire was profiled, and TCRdb retains in-frame clones only, with some absent. The table lists 110,000 to 150,000 clones, around 83% of them singletons, with more than 8.5% in the top ten. Sequencing was performed on peripheral blood. The receptors shown here come from a man aged 60 to 75 with active or convalescent COVID-19. Both conserved end residues are part of each CDR3. The D gene is left open where the match is weak. A clone size is listed for some rows: how often the clone was seen (once, few, many), or a class if it is expanded.

CDR3 protein	CDR3 DNA	D gene	V gene	clone size	J gene
CAFRQGFPSYEQYF	TGTGCCTTCAGACAGGGGTTCCCATCCTACGAGCAGTACTTC	TRBD1	TRBV30	.	TRBJ2-7
CASSYRGRGPSGANVLTF	TGTGCCAGCAGCTACCGGGGCAGGGGGCCCTCTGGGGCCAACGTCCTGACTTTC	TRBD1	TRBV11-2	.	TRBJ2-6
CASQAPRGQLSTDTQYF	TGTGCCAGCCAAGCCCCGCGCGGGCAGCTTAGCACAGATACGCAGTATTTT	.	TRBV18	once	TRBJ2-3
CASSTPGLSFGDTQYF	TGTGCCAGCAGTACCCCGGGACTGAGTTTTGGAGATACGCAGTATTTT	.	TRBV2	.	TRBJ2-3
CASSPPTLNYGYTF	TGTGCCAGCAGCCCGCCTACCCTCAACTATGGCTACACCTTC	.	TRBV5-5	few	TRBJ1-2
CASSLGVDGYTF	TGTGCCAGCAGCTTAGGAGTGGATGGCTACACCTTC	.	TRBV11-3	.	TRBJ1-2
CASSFRTGVLGSPLHF	TGTGCCAGCAGCTTTCGGACAGGGGTTTTGGGTTCACCCCTCCACTTT	TRBD1	TRBV7-9	.	TRBJ1-6
CASSPTTGEETQYF	TGTGCCAGCAGCCCCACGACAGGGGAGGAGACCCAGTACTTC	TRBD1	TRBV3-1/TRBV3-2	.	TRBJ2-5
CASSLVPPGQGIHEQFF	TGTGCCAGCAGCCTAGTACCCCCGGGACAGGGGATCCATGAGCAGTTCTTC	TRBD1	TRBV7-8	once	TRBJ2-1
CASSQDSVTSSYNEQFF	TGCGCCAGCAGCCAAGATTCCGTTACGAGCTCCTACAATGAGCAGTTCTTC	.	TRBV4-1	.	TRBJ2-1
CASSPETGQAETQYF	TGTGCCAGCAGCCCTGAAACGGGACAGGCGGAGACCCAGTACTTC	TRBD1	TRBV9	.	TRBJ2-5
CAISELAGITDTQYF	TGTGCCATCAGTGAACTAGCGGGAATAACAGATACGCAGTATTTT	TRBD2	TRBV10-3	.	TRBJ2-3
CASRQDYNEQFF	TGCGCCAGCAGACAGGACTACAATGAGCAGTTCTTC	.	TRBV10-2	.	TRBJ2-1
CASSYYSSGGYNEQFF	TGTGCCAGCAGTTACTATTCTAGCGGGGGGTACAATGAGCAGTTCTTC	TRBD2	TRBV6-5	.	TRBJ2-1
CASSTHRGTEAFF	TGTGCCAGCAGTACTCACAGGGGAACTGAAGCTTTCTTT	TRBD1	TRBV27	.	TRBJ1-1
CASSQGPTGLAGANEQFF	TGCGCCAGCAGCCAAGGACCTACGGGACTAGCGGGAGCGAATGAGCAGTTCTTC	TRBD2	TRBV4-3	.	TRBJ2-1
CASSRNSYNEQFF	TGCGCCAGCAGCCGTAACTCCTACAATGAGCAGTTCTTC	.	TRBV10-2	few	TRBJ2-1
CASSSGTALHSGNTIYF	TGTGCCAGTAGTAGCGGGACCGCTCTGCACTCTGGAAACACCATATATTTT	.	TRBV19	.	TRBJ1-3
CASSPLVLAPRDTEAFF	TGTGCCAGCTCACCATTGGTCCTTGCACCGAGGGACACTGAAGCTTTCTTT	.	TRBV18	.	TRBJ1-1
CAISKLQETQYF	TGTGCCATCAGTAAATTACAAGAGACCCAGTACTTC	.	TRBV10-3	.	TRBJ2-5
CASSEVTEQYF	TGTGCCAGCAGTGAGGTTACAGAACAGTACTTC	.	TRBV25-1	.	TRBJ2-5
CASSQEVSTEAFF	TGCGCCAGCAGCCAGGAGGTATCCACTGAAGCTTTCTTT	.	TRBV4-3	.	TRBJ1-1
CASSLGQGVFGYTF	TGTGCCAGCAGCTTGGGACAGGGGGTTTTTGGCTACACCTTC	TRBD1	TRBV7-9	.	TRBJ1-2
CAWSGQGSATNEKLFF	TGTGCCTGGAGTGGACAGGGCTCAGCAACTAATGAAAAACTGTTTTTT	TRBD1	TRBV30	.	TRBJ1-4
CASSPPVGDRENEKLFF	TGTGCCAGCTCACCACCGGTTGGGGACAGGGAGAATGAAAAACTGTTTTTT	TRBD1	TRBV18	once	TRBJ1-4
CASSFNRVDNSPLHF	TGTGCCAGCAGTTTTAACCGAGTTGATAATTCACCCCTCCACTTT	.	TRBV6-5	.	TRBJ1-6
CASSKTGVAGYTF	TGTGCCAGCAGTAAAACAGGGGTGGCTGGCTACACCTTC	TRBD1	TRBV12-3/TRBV12-4	few	TRBJ1-2
CASSTSGEQFF	TGTGCCAGCAGCACCTCCGGTGAGCAGTTCTTC	.	TRBV27	.	TRBJ2-1
CATLGLAGEFYEQFF	TGTGCCACCTTAGGGCTAGCGGGAGAGTTCTATGAGCAGTTCTTC	TRBD2	TRBV7-8	.	TRBJ2-1
CASSLVVDRKSYGYTF	TGTGCCAGCAGCTTAGTAGTTGACAGGAAAAGCTATGGCTACACCTTC	.	TRBV7-2	.	TRBJ1-2
CASSLTGTGNTIYF	TGTGCCAGCAGCTTGACAGGGACTGGAAACACCATATATTTT	.	TRBV5-6	.	TRBJ1-3
CASSPYRGEGQPQHF	TGTGCCAGCAGCCCCTACAGGGGGGAAGGTCAGCCCCAGCATTTT	TRBD1	TRBV3-1/TRBV3-2	once	TRBJ1-5
CASSLQGRGETQYF	TGTGCCAGCAGTTTACAGGGGAGGGGGGAGACCCAGTACTTC	.	TRBV27	.	TRBJ2-5
CASSPYQRGPQETQYF	TGTGCCAGCTCACCGTACCAGCGGGGGCCGCAAGAGACCCAGTACTTC	TRBD2	TRBV18	.	TRBJ2-5
CASSTWTSSSYNEQFF	TGTGCCAGCAGCACCTGGACAAGTAGCTCCTACAATGAGCAGTTCTTC	.	TRBV7-2	.	TRBJ2-1
CASSLAFISPLHF	TGTGCCAGCAGCTTGGCCTTTATTTCACCCCTCCACTTT	.	TRBV11-3	.	TRBJ1-6
CASSQQGNQPQHF	TGTGCCAGCAGTCAACAGGGGAATCAGCCCCAGCATTTT	TRBD1	TRBV6-5	.	TRBJ1-5
CASSIMGGGNTEAFF	TGTGCCAGTAGTATTATGGGGGGAGGAAACACTGAAGCTTTCTTT	.	TRBV19	.	TRBJ1-1
CASGLVMGPRAKNIQYF	TGTGCTAGTGGTTTGGTAATGGGGCCCAGGGCCAAAAACATTCAGTACTTC	.	TRBV12-5	.	TRBJ2-4
CATNTAGNQPQHF	TGTGCCACAAATACAGCGGGCAATCAGCCCCAGCATTTT	.	TRBV12-3/TRBV12-4	.	TRBJ1-5
CASSFPGLTNTGELFF	TGTGCCAGCAGCTTCCCGGGACTGACAAACACCGGGGAGCTGTTTTTT	.	TRBV7-9	.	TRBJ2-2
CASSFGERGEQFF	TGTGCCAGCAGTTTTGGAGAGCGAGGTGAGCAGTTCTTC	.	TRBV27	.	TRBJ2-1
CASSTPRTSGMGAQYF	TGTGCCAGCAGCACCCCTCGGACTAGCGGGATGGGGGCCCAGTACTTC	TRBD2	TRBV7-2	once	TRBJ2-5
CASSPVPYQGMSQPQHF	TGTGCCAGCAGTCCCGTCCCGTACCAGGGGATGAGTCAGCCCCAGCATTTT	.	TRBV28	.	TRBJ1-5
CASSSGQEYGYTF	TGCGCCAGCAGCTCGGGACAGGAGTATGGCTACACCTTC	TRBD1	TRBV5-1	.	TRBJ1-2
CASSVTGADYGYTF	TGCGCCAGCAGCGTTACAGGGGCGGACTATGGCTACACCTTC	TRBD1	TRBV5-1	once	TRBJ1-2